One sample yielded the 24 T cell receptor beta chains listed below, sequenced in a study of blood T cell repertoires in COVID-19. Libraries were prepared by immunoSEQ multiplex PCR; TCRdb keeps only in-frame clonotypes and omits some of them. This repertoire shows 45,000 to 50,000 clones, approximately 83% found once; its top ten account for roughly 34%. The specimen sequenced was peripheral blood. The receptors were gathered from an elderly woman with COVID-19, enrolled during active disease.

For the CDR3, the DNA is TGTGCCAGCAGCTTGTTGGGGACAGGGATCACCGGGGAGCTGTTTTTT. Its protein product is CASSLLGTGITGELFF. This chain joins TRBV5-5 and TRBJ2-2, with 9 bases matching TRBD1. This CDR3 region has 16 residues. V lost 1 base to trimming and J lost 4 bases; unmatched junction nucleotides: 5. Germline V gene data show CDR1 as SGHKS and CDR2 as YYEKEE (reference sequence).

The chain recombines TRBV7-9 with TRBJ2-3, with 14 bases identical to TRBD2. CDR1 is SEHNR and CDR2 is FQNEAQ in the germline V gene (reference sequence). The CDR3 has 15 residues. The J segment lost 5 bases and the V segment lost 3 bases, leaving 1 base of the junction unmatched. CDR3 sequence reads: CASSFGTSGGDTQYF. The CDR3 DNA reads as TGTGCCAGCAGCTTTGGGACTAGCGGGGGAGATACGCAGTATTTT.

The table lists this clone with a count of one. The V and J genes are TRBV3-1 (or the pseudogene TRBV3-2) and TRBJ1-2, with TRBD1 as a possible D gene (6 bases). Germline CDR1 and CDR2: LGHDT and YNNKEL (reference sequence). V lost 5 bases, J lost 0 bases, and 10 bases lay in between. The CDR3 length is 14 residues. CDR3 nucleotides: TGTGCCAGCAGCAGGGGGACACCTAACTATGGCTACACCTTC. It codes for CASSRGTPNYGYTF.

The chain employs TRBV6-5 and TRBJ2-7; TRBD1 matches at 8 bases. Germline-derived CDR1 and CDR2 are MNHEY and SVGAGI. This CDR3 has 15 amino acids. V shed 7 bases, J shed 5 bases, and the junction held 13 bases outside the gene matches. The CDR3 bases are TGTGCCAGCACCCTCCCTTCGACAGGGGTGGACGAGCAGTACTTC. This sequence encodes CASTLPSTGVDEQYF.

The V gene is TRBV24-1, the J gene TRBJ1-5; possibly TRBD1 for D (5 bases). Trimming removed 0 bases at V and 1 base at J, with 6 bases between. The CDR3 sequence is 15 residues long. In germline, CDR1 is KGHDR, CDR2 SFDVKD. In DNA, the CDR3 is TGTGCCACCAGTGATTTGCCAGGGAGCAATCAGCCCCAGCATTTT. Residues: CATSDLPGSNQPQHF.

DNA for the CDR3: TGTGCCAGCTCACCTAGTGGGGCCACGAACACCGGGGAGCTGTTTTTT. Amino acid sequence: CASSPSGATNTGELFF. The chain recombines TRBV18 with TRBJ2-2; D possibly corresponds to TRBD1 (5 bases). The CDR3 consists of 16 residues. V dropped 3 bases and J dropped 0 bases, with 11 bases sitting between them. The germline CDR1 and CDR2 sequences are KGHSH and LQKENI.

The chain is built from TRBV28 and TRBJ1-2; maybe TRBD1 (6 bases). Germline CDR1 and CDR2: MDHEN and SYDVKM. Trimming cost V 6 bases and J 5 bases, with 16 bases left between them. The CDR3 sequence is 14 residues long. The CDR3 DNA sequence: TGTGCCAGCAGACTGGGGGGGCGCCTATATGGCTACACCTTC. It encodes CASRLGGRLYGYTF.

V is TRBV19 and J is TRBJ1-2; D may be TRBD1 (5 bases). The CDR3 length is 14 residues. Germline V gene lookup returns CDR1 LNHDA and CDR2 SQIVND (reference sequence). V shed 7 bases and J shed 4 bases, with 16 bases lying between them. The CDR3: CASNNAQGGYGYTF. The CDR3 coding sequence is TGTGCCAGTAACAACGCCCAGGGCGGCTATGGCTACACCTTC.

As DNA, the CDR3 is TGTGCCAGCAGCCCCGGCGGGCCCCTTAGCAATGAGCAGTTCTTC. It yields the protein CASSPGGPLSNEQFF. The chain carries TRBV9 and TRBJ2-1, with D tentatively TRBD2 (5 bases). The CDR3 runs 15 residues. Germline V lookup: CDR1 SGDLS, CDR2 YYNGEE. Trimming left V 4 bases short and J 6 bases short, with 17 bases between.

The table lists this clone with a few counts. The CDR3 DNA is TGCGCCAGCAGCACCGGGACAGCCCAAGAGACCCAGTACTTC. Its translation: CASSTGTAQETQYF. The rearrangement links TRBV5-1 to TRBJ2-5; 7 nucleotides line up with TRBD1. CDR3 length equals 14 residues. The junction had 4 bases not matched to a gene; V was cut back by 4 bases and J by 1 base. Germline lookup yields CDR1 SGHRS and CDR2 YFSETQ.

V usage is TRBV24-1 and J usage is TRBJ1-2; 11 bases line up with TRBD1. This CDR3 spans 14 amino acids. The V and J ends lost 4 bases and 4 bases, in that order; junction bases with no gene match: 1. Germline CDR1 and CDR2: KGHDR and SFDVKD. The CDR3 nucleotides read TGTGCCACCAGTGAGGGGACAGGGGGCTATGGCTACACCTTC. Encoded protein: CATSEGTGGYGYTF.

CDR3 residues: CASSLGPGQGFDEQYF. The CDR3 DNA is TGTGCCAGCAGCTTAGGACCGGGACAGGGGTTCGACGAGCAGTACTTC. The genes are TRBV7-9 and TRBJ2-7; 10 bases fit TRBD1. Germline assignment: CDR1 SEHNR and CDR2 FQNEAQ (reference sequence). The CDR3 runs to 16 residues. V shed 1 base and J 5 bases; nucleotides not matched to a gene: 8.

The V gene is TRBV6-2 or TRBV6-3, the J gene TRBJ1-5; D may be TRBD1 (6 bases). This CDR3 spans 16 amino acids. V was clipped by 5 bases and J by 1 base, with 15 bases between them. From germline, CDR1 is MNHEY and CDR2 SVGEGT. The CDR3 DNA sequence: TGTGCCAGCAGTAGACTAAGAGGGACAAGCAATCAGCCCCAGCATTTT. As protein: CASSRLRGTSNQPQHF.

This clone was detected only a few times. The J gene is TRBJ2-7, the V gene TRBV7-9; 7 bases agree with TRBD1. V dropped 5 bases and J dropped 0; count of bases not matched to a gene: 10. CDR1 and CDR2 from the germline V gene are SEHNR and FQNEAQ (reference sequence). The CDR3 loop spans 16 amino acids. CDR3 sequence: CASSPRASGGSYEQYF. The DNA for the CDR3 is TGTGCCAGCAGCCCTAGAGCCTCAGGGGGCTCCTACGAGCAGTACTTC. Drawing the rest from reference TRBV7-9 and TRBJ2-7, the complete variable domain is DTGVSQNPRHKITKRGQNVTFRCDPISEHNRLYWYRQTLGQGPEFLTYFQNEAQLEKSRLLSDRFSAERPKGSFSTLEIQRTEQGDSAMYLCASSPRASGGSYEQYFGPGTRLTVT.

A single count supports this clone. The chain has TRBV2 and TRBJ2-3; 12 nucleotides agree with TRBD2. Trimming took 8 bases from V and 1 from J; bases not matched to a gene: 10. The CDR3 extends over 17 amino acids. The germline V gene encodes CDR1 SNHLY and CDR2 FYNNEI. CDR3 residues: CASHRASGGARTDTQYF. In DNA, the CDR3 is TGTGCCAGCCACCGGGCTAGCGGGGGGGCCCGCACAGATACGCAGTATTTT.

This chain uses TRBV28 with TRBJ2-7; the D gene is possibly TRBD2 (5 bases). The CDR3 length is 13 residues. CDR1 is MDHEN, CDR2 SYDVKM, per germline. The V gene lost 6 bases and the J gene lost 2 bases, with 11 bases spanning the gap. Here the CDR3 DNA reads TGTGCCAGCAGCCTTGCTAGCCCCTACGAGCAGTACTTC. Amino acid sequence: CASSLASPYEQYF.

The chain links TRBV4-2 to TRBJ1-2; D is perhaps TRBD1 (5 bases). V was trimmed by 0 bases and J by 8 bases, leaving 10 bases between them. Germline loops: CDR1 LGHNA, CDR2 YNFKEQ. The CDR3 has 13 amino acids. The CDR3 here is CASSQDREDGYTF. CDR3 nucleotide sequence: TGTGCCAGCAGCCAAGACAGGGAAGACGGCTACACCTTC.

J is TRBJ2-3 and V is TRBV5-1, with 8 bases matching TRBD2. The V gene's germline CDR1 is SGHRS and CDR2 YFSETQ. The CDR3 contains 16 residues. The junction had 5 bases not matched to a gene; V was cut back by 2 bases and J by 0 bases. The CDR3 region is CASSFGERGSTDTQYF. In DNA, the CDR3 is TGCGCCAGCAGCTTTGGGGAGCGGGGGAGCACAGATACGCAGTATTTT.

This chain links TRBV5-1 with TRBJ1-2; weak D call: TRBD1 (6 bases). CDR1 and CDR2 from the germline V gene are SGHRS and YFSETQ. Trimming removed 1 base at V and 2 bases at J, with 12 bases between. The CDR3 runs 15 residues. CDR3 nucleotides: TGCGCCAGCAGCTTGACCAAGGGGGAAAACTATGGCTACACCTTC. Translated: CASSLTKGENYGYTF.

The rearrangement uses TRBV5-1 and TRBJ1-1; the D gene is possibly TRBD1 (6 bases). Trimming pared 0 bases from V and 2 bases from J, leaving 8 bases between. Per germline, CDR1 SGHRS and CDR2 YFSETQ. This CDR3 is 14 amino acids long. CDR3 nucleotides: TGCGCCAGCAGCTTGGTAGGGGGAAACACTGAAGCTTTCTTT. Its translation: CASSLVGGNTEAFF.

The chain links TRBV27 to TRBJ2-2, with 8 bases fitting TRBD2. V was pared by 4 bases and J by 1 base, with 2 bases of the junction left unmatched. Germline values: CDR1 MNHEY, CDR2 SMNVEV (reference sequence). This CDR3 comprises 15 residues. The CDR3 sequence: CASSSSGRNTGELFF. In DNA form, the CDR3 reads TGTGCCAGCAGTTCCAGCGGGAGGAACACCGGGGAGCTGTTTTTT.

The V gene is TRBV5-8, the J gene TRBJ2-5; tentative D call: TRBD1 (6 bases). CDR1 and CDR2 from the germline V gene are SGHTS and YDEGEE. The CDR3 spans 13 residues. V was trimmed by 1 base and J by 5 bases, leaving 9 bases between them. Here the CDR3 reads CASSLSGVETQYF. The CDR3 DNA reads as TGTGCCAGCAGCTTGTCAGGGGTGGAGACCCAGTACTTC.

The chain has TRBV3-1 (or the pseudogene TRBV3-2) and TRBJ1-4; the D is unclear. The CDR3 runs to 14 residues. Germline-derived CDR1 and CDR2 are LGHDT and YNNKEL (reference sequence). Trimming removed 0 bases from V and 7 bases from J, with 9 bases in between. The CDR3 region has the DNA TGTGCCAGCAGCCAAGATGTGGGGAGTGAAAAACTGTTTTTT. Translation gives CASSQDVGSEKLFF.

The chain combines TRBV3-1 (or the pseudogene TRBV3-2) with TRBJ2-7; D unresolved. V was clipped by 1 base and J by 7 bases, with 8 bases between them. This CDR3 is 12 amino acids long. Germline CDR1 reads LGHDT; CDR2 reads YNNKEL (reference sequence). For the CDR3, the DNA is TGTGCCAGCAGCCAAGCCGACGGGGAGCAGTACTTC. Translated: CASSQADGEQYF.